This TCR beta chain was found in a study of blood T cell repertoires in COVID-19. V gave up 5 bases and J gave up 2 bases, with 10 bases separating them. Germline V gene sequence: CDR1 SGHRS, CDR2 YFSETQ. This CDR3 region has 14 residues. Some clones are missing from TCRdb's copy, which holds only in-frame ones; the method was immunoSEQ multiplex PCR. The sample includes hundreds of thousands of clones, about 90% seen only once; the top ten take about 1.2%. Sequenced sample: peripheral blood. The chain recombines TRBV5-1 with TRBJ2-2; no firm D call. The TCR comes from a man in his forties or fifties with acute or convalescent COVID-19. CDR3 amino acids: CASSTVSNTGELFF. The CDR3 DNA reads TGCGCCAGCAGTACCGTTAGTAACACCGGGGAGCTGTTTTTT.